A selection of T cell receptor beta chains follows, all from one sample in a study of OX40 agonist ivuxolimab in advanced cancers. Repertoires were generated with immunoSEQ multiplex PCR, while TCRdb's copy carries only in-frame clones and drops some. In the table there are some 81,000 clones, roughly 84% of which are singletons. The sample here was CD4+ or CD8+ T cells sorted from blood, taken in a trial of the OX40 agonist ivuxolimab. These receptors all stem from an adult with an advanced solid tumor such as melanoma, head and neck, liver or kidney cancer. The CDR3 runs from the conserved cysteine through the conserved F or W. A D gene is named only where the DNA matches it firmly. A row's size may be missing; if present it is once, few, many or a size class.

TRBV27,TRBJ2-7,-,TRBD2,CASSWGLAGDGYEQYF,TGTGCCAGCAGTTGGGGACTAGCGGGGGACGGTTACGAGCAGTACTTC
TRBV28,TRBJ1-4,-,-,CASSLGGSEKLFF,TGTGCCAGCAGTTTAGGGGGTAGTGAAAAACTGTTTTTT
TRBV6-4,TRBJ2-1,-,-,CASSDPPYNEQFF,TGTGCCAGCAGTGACCCCCCCTACAATGAGCAGTTCTTC
TRBV19,TRBJ1-5,-,TRBD1,CASTKPGTGLLPQHF,TGTGCCAGTACCAAACCCGGGACAGGGTTACTTCCCCAGCATTTT
TRBV6-1,TRBJ2-7,-,-,CASSPGTAGYEQYF,TGTGCCAGCAGCCCCGGGACAGCGGGCTACGAGCAGTACTTC
TRBV7-3,TRBJ2-1,-,-,CASSSTDYNEQFF,TGTGCCAGCAGCTCGACAGACTACAATGAGCAGTTCTTC
TRBV15,TRBJ2-1,-,TRBD1,CATGTASSYNEQFF,TGTGCCACCGGGACAGCAAGCTCCTACAATGAGCAGTTCTTC
TRBV28,TRBJ2-7,-,-,CASTEMGSYEQYF,TGTGCCAGCACCGAAATGGGATCCTACGAGCAGTACTTC
TRBV2,TRBJ1-5,-,-,CASRPDISPSNQPQHF,TGTGCCAGCAGACCTGATATTAGCCCTAGCAATCAGCCCCAGCATTTT
TRBV6-5,TRBJ1-2,-,-,CATSDSYGYTF,TGTGCCACTTCGGACAGCTATGGCTACACCTTC
TRBV5-1,TRBJ2-5,-,TRBD1,CASSFSRGETQYF,TGCGCCAGCAGCTTCTCCAGGGGGGAGACCCAGTACTTC
TRBV28,TRBJ1-4,-,-,CASRTGGWRNEKLFF,TGTGCCAGCCGAACGGGGGGGTGGCGGAATGAAAAACTGTTTTTT
TRBV4-1,TRBJ2-1,few,-,CASSQFVRALYNEQFF,TGCGCCAGCAGCCAATTCGTTAGGGCATTGTACAATGAGCAGTTCTTC
TRBV5-1,TRBJ2-5,-,TRBD2,CASSVQAGVGETQYF,TGCGCCAGCAGCGTCCAAGCGGGAGTAGGGGAGACCCAGTACTTC
TRBV7-6,TRBJ2-5,few,-,CASSSPGTQYF,TGTGCCAGCAGCTCCCCTGGGACCCAGTACTTC
TRBV6-5,TRBJ2-5,-,TRBD2,CASRYRGVLGETQYF,TGTGCCAGCAGGTACCGGGGGGTTCTAGGAGAGACCCAGTACTTC
TRBV7-9,TRBJ1-4,-,-,CASSLAGTNEKLFF,TGTGCCAGCAGCTTAGCGGGGACTAATGAAAAACTGTTTTTT
TRBV7-2,TRBJ1-3,-,-,CASSLRTSGLSGNTIYF,TGTGCCAGCAGCTTAAGAACTTCAGGGCTGTCTGGAAACACCATATATTTT
TRBV5-1,TRBJ2-2,once,TRBD1,CASSLGTGRAGELFF,TGCGCCAGCAGCCTTGGGACAGGTCGGGCCGGGGAGCTGTTTTTT
TRBV5-4,TRBJ2-3,-,-,CASSLAGNTDTQYF,TGTGCCAGCAGCTTGGCTGGCAACACAGATACGCAGTATTTT